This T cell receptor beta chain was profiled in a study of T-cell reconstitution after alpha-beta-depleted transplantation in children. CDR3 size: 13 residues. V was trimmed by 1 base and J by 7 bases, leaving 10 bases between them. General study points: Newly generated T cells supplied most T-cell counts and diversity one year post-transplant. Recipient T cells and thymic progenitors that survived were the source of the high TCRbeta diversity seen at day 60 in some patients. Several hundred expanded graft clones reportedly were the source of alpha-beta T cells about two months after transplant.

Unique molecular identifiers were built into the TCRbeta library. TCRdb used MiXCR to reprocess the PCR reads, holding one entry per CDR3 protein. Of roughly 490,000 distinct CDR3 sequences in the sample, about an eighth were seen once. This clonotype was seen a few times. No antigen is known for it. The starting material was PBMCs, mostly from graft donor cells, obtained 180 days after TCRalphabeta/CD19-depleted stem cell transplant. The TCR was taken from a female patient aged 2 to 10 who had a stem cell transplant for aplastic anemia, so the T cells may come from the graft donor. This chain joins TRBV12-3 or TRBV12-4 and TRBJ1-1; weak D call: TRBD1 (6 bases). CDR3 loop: CASSLGQAGEAFF. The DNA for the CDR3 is TGTGCCAGCAGTTTAGGACAGGCAGGTGAAGCTTTCTTT.